Listed below are T cell receptor beta chains from one sample, sequenced in a study of T cell repertoires in cytomegalovirus infection. Using its own MiXCR run on the reads, TCRdb lists one record per CDR3 protein. The sample lists around 800,000 distinct CDR3 sequences, about 30% occurring once. Which antigens these TCRs recognize remains unknown. This specimen consisted of cultured CD8+ T cells from PBMCs, obtained from culture after CMV antigen stimulation. These TCRs come from a human donor in good health (CMV status not recorded). Some clones in this sample may be carry-over from other donors' samples. Each CDR3 is given with its conserved first and last residue. The order of the fields is D gene, J gene, V gene, clone size, CDR3 DNA, CDR3 protein. A D gene is named only where the DNA matches it firmly. A row's size may be missing; if present it is once, few, many or a size class.

- TRBJ1-2 TRBV7-9 - TGTGCCAGCAGTCTAGATTTGGGCTACACCTTC CASSLDLGYTF
- TRBJ2-1 TRBV9 - TGTGCCAGCAGCGAGCCCCTACAGGGATACCCCTACAATGAGCAGTTCTTC CASSEPLQGYPYNEQFF
- TRBJ1-5 TRBV7-2 many TGTGCCAGCAGCTTACGTACTTCAGGTCAGCCCCAGCATTTT CASSLRTSGQPQHF
- TRBJ2-7 TRBV4-1 - TGCGCCAGCAGCCAATCTGCAGGCGAGCAGTACTTC CASSQSAGEQYF
TRBD1 TRBJ2-2 TRBV19 - TGTGCCAGTGCCCTACGCGCGTTCCGGGACAGGGGGCACACCGGGGAGCTGTTTTTT CASALRAFRDRGHTGELFF
TRBD2 TRBJ2-1 TRBV12-3/TRBV12-4 few TGTGCCAGCAGTAAGGGACTAGCGGGGCTCTACAATGAGCAGTTCTTC CASSKGLAGLYNEQFF
- TRBJ1-5 TRBV2 - TGTGCCAGTATGCCGGGGGCTTATCAGCCCCAGCATTTT CASMPGAYQPQHF
- TRBJ2-6 TRBV13 - TGTGCCAGCAGCACTCCGGGTGCAGCCAACGTCCTGACTTTC CASSTPGAANVLTF
TRBD1 TRBJ2-7 TRBV19 many TGTGCCAGCAGTCCGGGACAGGGGGCTTACGAGCAGTACTTC CASSPGQGAYEQYF
- TRBJ1-6 TRBV14 - TGTGCCAGCAGACCCAGCGGGGATGCCTATAATTCACCCCTCCACTTT CASRPSGDAYNSPLHF
TRBD2 TRBJ2-7 TRBV7-6 - TGTGCCAGCAGCGCAACTAGCGGGGGAGCCTACGAGCAGTACTTC CASSATSGGAYEQYF
TRBD2 TRBJ2-2 TRBV6-2/TRBV6-3 - TGTGCCAGCAGTTACTCCCCGGGACTAGCGGGGGGCCACACCGAGGAGCTGTTTTTT CASSYSPGLAGGHTEELFF
TRBD1 TRBJ2-1 TRBV25-1 - TGTGCCAGCAGTGGCATTGTCGGGACAGCCTACAATGAGCAGTTCTTC CASSGIVGTAYNEQFF
- TRBJ2-7 TRBV15 - TGTGCCACCAGCAGTGACCTCTGGGACACACAATACGAGCAGTACTTC CATSSDLWDTQYEQYF
- TRBJ1-6 TRBV12-3/TRBV12-4 - TGTACCAGCAGTTTAGATTGGCAGATTAATTCACCCCTCCACTTT CTSSLDWQINSPLHF
TRBD1 TRBJ2-3 TRBV12-3/TRBV12-4 - TGTGCCAGCAGTATTCCAGGGGGTGATACGCAGTATTTT CASSIPGGDTQYF
TRBD1 TRBJ2-5 TRBV7-9 - TGTGCCAGCAGCACAGGGGATTCCTATCAGGGGCGCAGAAAGACCCAGTACTTC CASSTGDSYQGRRKTQYF
- TRBJ1-1 TRBV28 - TGTGCTACCTCCGAGATCCCGCACACTGAAGCTTTCTTT CATSEIPHTEAFF
- TRBJ2-7 TRBV19 - TGTGCCAGTAGTATAAACGACTACGAGCAGTACTTC CASSINDYEQYF
TRBD2 TRBJ2-1 TRBV6-5 once TGTGCCAGCAGTGGACTAGCGGGGTTCGAGCAGTTCTTC CASSGLAGFEQFF
- TRBJ2-5 TRBV2 few TGTGCCAGCAGTGATGTAGAAACCCAAGAGACCCAGTACTTC CASSDVETQETQYF
TRBD2 TRBJ2-7 TRBV9 - TGTGCCAGCAGCGCTCCCGGGGGGGCCGGGTACGAGCAGTACTTC CASSAPGGAGYEQYF
TRBD1 TRBJ1-1 TRBV5-4 - TGTGCCAGCAGCTCTCCGGGACAGGGGGCTGAAGCTTTCTTT CASSSPGQGAEAFF
- TRBJ2-7 TRBV10-3 many TGTGCCATCAGTGAGTCGTTTTATGCAGCTAAAGCCCACGAGCAGTACTTC CAISESFYAAKAHEQYF
- TRBJ2-2 TRBV11-2 - TGTGCCAGCAGCTTTCCTCCCACCGGGGAGCTGTTTTTT CASSFPPTGELFF
- TRBJ1-1 TRBV6-1 - TGTGCCAGCAGTTATTTAGGAGGGGGAACGGCCAAAACTGAAGCTTTCTTT CASSYLGGGTAKTEAFF
- TRBJ2-3 TRBV5-5 once TGTGCCAGCAGCAGGGGGGGGGCGCTGATCGTAAGGACAGATACGCAGTATTTT CASSRGGALIVRTDTQYF
- TRBJ2-2 TRBV7-6 many TGTGCCAGCCGACGGGCCACAACGACACCCGGGGAGCTGTTTTTT CASRRATTTPGELFF
TRBD1 TRBJ1-4 TRBV4-3 - TGCGCCAGCAGCCAAGATCAACCCCGGGACAGGGGAAGAGAGGAAAAACTGTTTTTT CASSQDQPRDRGREEKLFF
TRBD1 TRBJ1-2 TRBV7-6 many TGTGCCAGCAGCGCCTCAATGGGACAGGGAATCTATGGCTACACCTTC CASSASMGQGIYGYTF
- TRBJ2-3 TRBV27 many TGTGCCAGCAGCTTCGAGGGCGCGAGCACAGATACGCAGTATTTT CASSFEGASTDTQYF
TRBD1 TRBJ2-2 TRBV6-6 - TGTGCCAGCAGCTCACTACAGGGGACGAACACCGGGGAGCTGTTTTTT CASSSLQGTNTGELFF
TRBD1 TRBJ2-7 TRBV7-9 - TGTGCCAGCAGCTTCCGGGACAGGGGGTCCTACGAGCAGTACTTC CASSFRDRGSYEQYF
- TRBJ1-1 TRBV7-8 - TGTGCCAGCAGCTTAGCTTTAATATTGAACACTGAAGCTTTCTTT CASSLALILNTEAFF
TRBD2 TRBJ2-5 TRBV20-1 - TGCAGTGCTAGAGAGGGACTAGGCAGGGAGACCCAGTACTTC CSAREGLGRETQYF
- TRBJ2-6 TRBV2 - TGTGCCAGCAGTGAAGAAGGGATGGTTGGGGCCAACGTCCTGACTTTC CASSEEGMVGANVLTF
- TRBJ2-7 TRBV29-1 - TGCAGCGTGGGAACTGGACAGCCCTACGAGCAGTACTTC CSVGTGQPYEQYF
TRBD1 TRBJ1-3 TRBV19 few TGTGCCAGTAGAGCCATACTCGGGACAGGGTTCGGGCTCGGAAACACCATATATTTT CASRAILGTGFGLGNTIYF
- TRBJ2-2 TRBV12-5 many TGTGCTAGTGGTTCCAGTGACACCGGGGAGCTGTTTTTT CASGSSDTGELFF
- TRBJ1-3 TRBV13 few TGTGCCAGCAGCGACCAGGGGAACACCATATATTTT CASSDQGNTIYF
TRBD2 TRBJ2-3 TRBV11-3 - TGTGCCAGCAGCTTGAAAAGGCGGGGGGGCGGCGATACGCAGTATTTT CASSLKRRGGGDTQYF
- TRBJ1-1 TRBV7-9 - TGTGCCAGCAGCTTTGGGGGGCTCGATTACACTGAAGCTTTCTTT CASSFGGLDYTEAFF
- TRBJ1-5 TRBV9 - TGTGCCAGCAGCGTAGCGGTAGGAGATCGGCCCCAGCATTTT CASSVAVGDRPQHF
- TRBJ1-2 TRBV10-1 - TGCGCCAGCAGTGAGATCGGGAAGAACTATGGCTACACCTTC CASSEIGKNYGYTF
- TRBJ2-1 TRBV10-3 few TGTGCCATCAGCAACAGGGAAGGCAATGAGCAGTTCTTC CAISNREGNEQFF
- TRBJ2-1 TRBV19 few TGTGCCAGTAGTCCGTCCCGGGACCAGGGAAGAGGTGAGCAGTTCTTC CASSPSRDQGRGEQFF
TRBD2 TRBJ2-5 TRBV20-1 - TGCAGTGCTCCACTCCAAGGACTAGCGGTCCTCTTACAAGAGACCCAGTACTTC CSAPLQGLAVLLQETQYF
- TRBJ1-1 TRBV5-6 few TGTGCCAGCAGCCTTGACAGGTTTGAAGCTTTCTTT CASSLDRFEAFF
- TRBJ1-5 TRBV27 - TGTGCCAGCAGTCTAGGGACACCTAATAGCAATCAGCCCCAGCATTTT CASSLGTPNSNQPQHF
TRBD1 TRBJ1-1 TRBV7-8 many TGTGCCAGCAGCCAACCGGGACAGGGGGCGTCGAGCACTGAAGCTTTCTTT CASSQPGQGASSTEAFF
- TRBJ1-2 TRBV19 - TGTGCCAGTAGTATCCCCCGACAGATCTACTATGGCTACACCTTC CASSIPRQIYYGYTF
- TRBJ2-6 TRBV10-3 - TGTGCCATCAGTCCCCTCGAGACCCCTGGCGTCCTGACTTTC CAISPLETPGVLTF
- TRBJ1-6 TRBV7-8 many TGTGCCAGCAGCCCTAAGGTGGCCCAGTATAATTCACCCCTCCACTTT CASSPKVAQYNSPLHF
- TRBJ1-5 TRBV7-9 many TGTGCCAGCAGCTTAGGGGGTTTCGATAAGCCCCAGCATTTT CASSLGGFDKPQHF
- TRBJ2-5 TRBV20-1 - TGCAGTGCCCTGGACGGTAGAGAGGCCCAGTACTTC CSALDGREAQYF
TRBD2 TRBJ2-3 TRBV19 - TGTGCCGTGAGCGGGGGGCGGGCAGATACGCAGTATTTT CAVSGGRADTQYF
- TRBJ1-5 TRBV9 few TGTGCCAGCAGTGTTACAGGAGAGGTTTATCAGCCCCAGCATTTT CASSVTGEVYQPQHF